The source of this T cell receptor beta chain is a study of T cell changes during pregnancy in multiple sclerosis. V lost 3 bases and J lost 5; bases outside the gene matches: 5. The CDR3 has 14 residues. CDR1 and CDR2 from the germline V gene are LGHNA and YNFKEQ. TCRdb keeps only in-frame clones here, not all; method: immunoSEQ multiplex PCR. The sample has under 50,000 clones; about 95% are singletons. The sequence came from a female donor with multiple sclerosis, enrolled in a pregnancy study. The starting material was CD8+ T cells from peripheral blood mononuclear cells, obtained in the first trimester of pregnancy. The V gene is TRBV4-2, the J gene TRBJ1-1; the match to TRBD1 covers 8 bases. The CDR3 reads CASSQFTGGTEAFF. CDR3 nucleotide sequence: TGTGCCAGCAGCCAGTTTACAGGGGGAACTGAAGCTTTCTTT.